This entry lists 12 T cell receptor beta chains sequenced from one sample in a study of T cell repertoires in cytomegalovirus infection. Each CDR3 protein is one row after TCRdb ran MiXCR on the reads. This sample has more than 650,000 distinct CDR3 sequences; 35% occur once, and the top ten carry around 2.8%. Sequencing was performed on PBMCs. These receptors were taken from a human donor in good health (CMV status not recorded). Some clones in this sample may be carry-over from other donors' samples.

The sample holds a few counts of this clonotype. The chain is built from TRBV20-1 and TRBJ1-5, with D tentatively TRBD1 (5 bases). The germline V gene encodes CDR1 DFQATT and CDR2 SNEGSKA (reference sequence). V gave up 4 bases and J gave up 0 bases, with 10 bases separating them. The CDR3 is made up of 14 amino acids. DNA for the CDR3: TGCAGTGCTACCCCGACAGATAGCAATCAGCCCCAGCATTTT. Protein: CSATPTDSNQPQHF.

V gene TRBV28 combines with J gene TRBJ1-5; tentatively, D is TRBD1 (6 bases). The V end lost 7 bases, the J end lost 7 bases, and 14 bases lay between the germline ends. The CDR3 spans 13 residues. Germline V lookup: CDR1 MDHEN, CDR2 SYDVKM. CDR3 sequence (DNA): TGTGCCAGCACGGGGGCAATGGCCCAGCCCCAGCATTTT. As protein: CASTGAMAQPQHF.

This clonotype was recorded a few times. The chain joins TRBV19 to TRBJ1-5; 10 positions agree with TRBD1. J was trimmed by 3 bases and V by 5 bases; bases with no gene match: 10. The CDR3 contains 17 residues. Germline V gene data show CDR1 as LNHDA and CDR2 as SQIVND (reference sequence). CDR3 sequence: CASSPGTGDRSNQPQHF. The CDR3 region has the DNA TGTGCCAGTAGTCCCGGGACAGGGGACCGCTCCAATCAGCCCCAGCATTTT.

This clonotype turned up a few times. The V call is TRBV7-8, the J call TRBJ2-1; 9 bases line up with TRBD1. Trimming removed 4 bases from V and 0 bases from J; junction bases left unmatched: 4. Germline V gene sequence: CDR1 SGHVS, CDR2 FQNEAQ. CDR3 length: 16 residues. The CDR3: CASSWGQGSSYNEQFF. The CDR3 nucleotides are TGTGCCAGCAGCTGGGGACAGGGAAGCTCCTACAATGAGCAGTTCTTC.

This clonotype was seen ten or more times. The chain couples TRBV7-9 to TRBJ2-2; 7 bases are shared with TRBD1. Germline-derived CDR1 and CDR2 are SEHNR and FQNEAQ (reference sequence). CDR3 length: 14 residues. Losses at the gene ends were 5 bases for V and 4 bases for J; bases not matched to a gene: 4. Here the CDR3 reads CASSLTGATGELFF. CDR3 coding DNA: TGTGCCAGCAGCCTTACAGGGGCCACCGGGGAGCTGTTTTTT.

This clonotype was counted only a few times. V is TRBV7-9 and J is TRBJ1-2; 12 positions match TRBD1. Germline CDR1 SEHNR, CDR2 FQNEAQ (reference sequence). Germline trimming cut 6 bases from V and 4 bases from J; bases unmatched to any gene: 12. There are 17 residues in the CDR3. CDR3 nucleotides: TGTGCCAGCAGACCACCCGGGACAGGGGGCTTACCCTATGGCTACACCTTC. Its translation: CASRPPGTGGLPYGYTF.

This clonotype was detected only a few times. The chain recombines TRBV11-3 with TRBJ2-5; D not certain. CDR3 length equals 13 residues. The ends were cut back, 6 bases at V and 5 bases at J, with 13 bases in the middle. Germline-derived CDR1 and CDR2 are SGHNT and YENEEA. In DNA, the CDR3 is TGTGCCAGCAGTAATTCAGACTTGGAGACCCAGTACTTC. This translates into CASSNSDLETQYF.

The chain uses TRBV10-3 and TRBJ2-7, with TRBD1 matching 7 bases. The CDR3 consists of 13 residues. Germline V gene data show CDR1 as ENHRY and CDR2 as SYGVKD. The J segment lost 3 bases and the V segment lost 11 bases, leaving 10 bases of the junction unmatched. DNA of the CDR3: TGTGCCTCCACCCCGACAGGGTTCTACGAGCAGTACTTC. Translation gives CASTPTGFYEQYF.

This chain uses TRBV27 with TRBJ1-2, with unresolved D. Germline values: CDR1 MNHEY, CDR2 SMNVEV (reference sequence). V shed 5 bases and J shed 8 bases, with 12 bases lying between them. CDR3 length equals 12 residues. The CDR3 DNA reads TGTGCCAGCAGTACTGAGGGATCCGGCTACACCTTC. Residues: CASSTEGSGYTF.

This clonotype was picked up a small number of times. This sequence joins TRBV12-3 or TRBV12-4 and TRBJ1-2; D is ambiguous. V gave up 7 bases and J gave up 4 bases, with 19 bases separating them. The CDR3 runs 15 residues. For the CDR3, the DNA is TGTGCCAGCATTCCGTCGGGGAGTACTTTCTATGGCTACACCTTC. It yields the protein CASIPSGSTFYGYTF.

This clonotype was seen repeatedly, ten times or more. The rearrangement joins TRBV19 to TRBJ2-5; D is unclear. The CDR3 runs 13 residues. V gave up 5 bases and J gave up 5 bases, with 12 bases separating them. Germline V lookup: CDR1 LNHDA, CDR2 SQIVND (reference sequence). The CDR3 DNA reads TGTGCCAGTAGTCCACCACCATCGGAGACCCAGTACTTC. Its protein is CASSPPPSETQYF.

In its sample, this clonotype was seen many times. At one boundary the junction diverges from the germline segment, which might be a read error. The CDR3 loop reads CASSDGQETQYF. CDR3 bases: TGTGCTAGCAGCGACGGGCAAGAGACCCAGTACTTC. V and J are TRBV7-7 and TRBJ2-5; no reliable D call. CDR1 SSHAT and CDR2 FNYEAQ come from the germline V gene (reference sequence). The CDR3 consists of 12 residues.